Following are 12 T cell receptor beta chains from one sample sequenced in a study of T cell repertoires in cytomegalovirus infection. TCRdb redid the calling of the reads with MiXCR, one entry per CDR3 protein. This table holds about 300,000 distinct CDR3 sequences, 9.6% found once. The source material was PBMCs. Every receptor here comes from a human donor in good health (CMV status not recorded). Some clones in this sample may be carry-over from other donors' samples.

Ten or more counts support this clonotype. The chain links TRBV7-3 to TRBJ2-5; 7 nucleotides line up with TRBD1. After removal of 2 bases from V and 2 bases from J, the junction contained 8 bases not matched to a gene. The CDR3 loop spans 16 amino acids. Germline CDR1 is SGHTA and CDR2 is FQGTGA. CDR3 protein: CASSLGPQGSQETQYF. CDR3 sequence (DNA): TGTGCCAGCAGCTTAGGTCCACAGGGGTCACAAGAGACCCAGTACTTC.

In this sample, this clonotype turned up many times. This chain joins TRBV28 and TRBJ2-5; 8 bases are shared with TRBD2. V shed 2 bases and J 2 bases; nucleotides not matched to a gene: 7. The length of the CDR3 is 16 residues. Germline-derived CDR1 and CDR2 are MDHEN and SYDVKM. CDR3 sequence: CASSLNELAAQETQYF. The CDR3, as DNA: TGTGCCAGCAGTTTAAACGAACTAGCGGCACAAGAGACCCAGTACTTC.

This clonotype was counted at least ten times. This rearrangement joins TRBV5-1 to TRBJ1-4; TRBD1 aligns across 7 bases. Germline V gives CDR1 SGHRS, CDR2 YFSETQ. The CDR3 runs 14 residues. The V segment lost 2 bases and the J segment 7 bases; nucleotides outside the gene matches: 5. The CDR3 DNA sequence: TGCGCCAGCAGCTTCCGGGACAGAGGTGAAAAACTGTTTTTT. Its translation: CASSFRDRGEKLFF.

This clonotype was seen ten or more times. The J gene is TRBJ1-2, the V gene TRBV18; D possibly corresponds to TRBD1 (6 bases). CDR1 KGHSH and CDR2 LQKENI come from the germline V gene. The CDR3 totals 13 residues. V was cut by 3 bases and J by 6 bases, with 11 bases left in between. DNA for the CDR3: TGTGCCAGCTCACCCACAAACAGGGATGGCTACACCTTC. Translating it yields CASSPTNRDGYTF.

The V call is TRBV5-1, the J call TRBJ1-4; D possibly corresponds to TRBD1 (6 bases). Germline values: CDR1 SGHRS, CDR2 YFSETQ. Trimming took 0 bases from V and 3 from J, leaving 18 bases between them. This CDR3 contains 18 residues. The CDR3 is CASSLAGLQGASNEKLFF. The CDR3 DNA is TGCGCCAGCAGCTTGGCCGGACTACAGGGAGCATCTAATGAAAAACTGTTTTTT.

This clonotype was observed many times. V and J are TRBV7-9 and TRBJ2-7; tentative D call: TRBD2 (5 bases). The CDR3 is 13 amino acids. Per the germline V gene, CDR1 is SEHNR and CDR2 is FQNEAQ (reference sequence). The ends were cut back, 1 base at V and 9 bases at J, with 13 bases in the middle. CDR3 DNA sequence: TGTGCCAGCAGCTTAGTAGGACTGAATGGGCAGTACGTC. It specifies CASSLVGLNGQYV.

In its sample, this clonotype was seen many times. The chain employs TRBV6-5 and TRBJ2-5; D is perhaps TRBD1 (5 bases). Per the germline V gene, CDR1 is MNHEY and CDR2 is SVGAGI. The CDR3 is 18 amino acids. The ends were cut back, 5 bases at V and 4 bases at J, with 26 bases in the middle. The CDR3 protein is CASSPLLPRTRGLETQYF. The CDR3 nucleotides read TGTGCCAGCAGTCCATTATTACCACGGACAAGGGGATTAGAGACCCAGTACTTC.

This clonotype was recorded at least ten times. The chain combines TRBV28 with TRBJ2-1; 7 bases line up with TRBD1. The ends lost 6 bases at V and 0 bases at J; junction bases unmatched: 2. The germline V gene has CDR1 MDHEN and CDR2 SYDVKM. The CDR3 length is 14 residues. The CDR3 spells CASRPGGSYNEQFF. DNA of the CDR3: TGTGCCAGCAGACCAGGGGGCTCCTACAATGAGCAGTTCTTC.

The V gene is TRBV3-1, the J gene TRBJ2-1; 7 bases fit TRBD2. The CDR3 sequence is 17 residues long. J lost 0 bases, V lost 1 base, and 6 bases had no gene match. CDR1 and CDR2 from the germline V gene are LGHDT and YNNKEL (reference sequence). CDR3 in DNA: TGTGCCAGCAGCCAAGGGTTGGGGGGGAGCTCCTACAATGAGCAGTTCTTC. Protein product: CASSQGLGGSSYNEQFF.

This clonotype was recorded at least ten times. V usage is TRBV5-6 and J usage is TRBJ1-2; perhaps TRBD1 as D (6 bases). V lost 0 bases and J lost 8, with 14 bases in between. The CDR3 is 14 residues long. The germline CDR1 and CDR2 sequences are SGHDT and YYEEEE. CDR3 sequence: CASSLAGRGGGYTF. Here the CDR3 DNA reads TGTGCCAGCAGCTTGGCCGGCAGGGGAGGCGGCTACACCTTC.

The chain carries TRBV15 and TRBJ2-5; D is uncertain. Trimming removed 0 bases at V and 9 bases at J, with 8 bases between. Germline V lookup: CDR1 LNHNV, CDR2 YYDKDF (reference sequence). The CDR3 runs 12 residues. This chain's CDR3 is CATSRDVASQYF. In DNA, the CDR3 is TGTGCCACCAGCAGAGATGTGGCGTCCCAGTACTTC.

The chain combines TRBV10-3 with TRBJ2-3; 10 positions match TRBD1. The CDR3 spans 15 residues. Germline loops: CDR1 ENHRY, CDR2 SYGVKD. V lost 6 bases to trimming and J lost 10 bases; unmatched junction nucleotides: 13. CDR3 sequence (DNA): TGTGCCATCAGGAGAGAAGGGACAGGGGAGTATTCGCAGTATTTT. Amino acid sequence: CAIRREGTGEYSQYF.